Each of the 2 T cell receptor beta chains below was sequenced from the same sample in a study of OX40 agonist ivuxolimab in advanced cancers. The assay was immunoSEQ multiplex PCR, and TCRdb's table has in-frame clones only and misses some. The sample has some 82,000 clones, almost 90% seen once. Sequencing used CD4+ or CD8+ T cells sorted from blood, obtained in a trial of the OX40 agonist ivuxolimab. The receptor set was obtained from an adult with an advanced solid tumor such as melanoma, head and neck, liver or kidney cancer.

This sequence joins TRBV11-2 and TRBJ2-7; unclear D gene. Per the germline V gene, CDR1 is SGHAT and CDR2 is FQNNGV. V was shortened by 1 base and J by 1 base, with 5 bases between the two germline ends. The length of the CDR3 is 13 residues. CDR3 sequence reads: CASSLGQSYEQYF. CDR3 bases: TGTGCCAGCAGCTTAGGCCAGTCCTACGAGCAGTACTTC.

This chain links TRBV7-3 with TRBJ2-7; TRBD2 aligns across 12 bases. Trimming cost V 5 bases and J 2 bases; bases outside gene matches: 13. From germline, CDR1 is SGHTA and CDR2 FQGTGA. CDR3 length: 18 amino acids. Here the CDR3 DNA reads TGTGCCAGCAGCCCCCCCTCTAGCGGGAGGGCCAGGGCCTACGAGCAGTACTTC. Amino acid sequence: CASSPPSSGRARAYEQYF.